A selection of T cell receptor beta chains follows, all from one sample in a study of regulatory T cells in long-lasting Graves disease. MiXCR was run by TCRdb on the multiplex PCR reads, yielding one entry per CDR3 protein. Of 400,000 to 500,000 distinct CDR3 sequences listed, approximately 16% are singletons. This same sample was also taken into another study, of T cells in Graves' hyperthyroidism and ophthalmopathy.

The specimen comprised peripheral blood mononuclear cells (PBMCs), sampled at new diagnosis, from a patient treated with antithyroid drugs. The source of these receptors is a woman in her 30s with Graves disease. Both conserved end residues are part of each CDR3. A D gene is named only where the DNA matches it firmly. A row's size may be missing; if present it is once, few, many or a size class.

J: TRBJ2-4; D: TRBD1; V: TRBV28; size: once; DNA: TGTGCCAGCAGTTTGGTGGGACAGGGGGGAGGCATTCAGTACTTC; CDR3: CASSLVGQGGGIQYF
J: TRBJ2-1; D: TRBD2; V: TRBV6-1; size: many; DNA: TGTGCCAGCACAGGGACTAGTGGCTACAATGAGCAGTTCTTC; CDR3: CASTGTSGYNEQFF
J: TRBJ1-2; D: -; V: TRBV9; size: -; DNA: TGTGCCAGCGGCCAAATGGTTGCAGCTAACTATGGCTACACCTTC; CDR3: CASGQMVAANYGYTF
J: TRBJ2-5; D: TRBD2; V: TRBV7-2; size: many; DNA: TGTGCCAGCAGCTTACGTGGGGCTAGCGGGAGCGGAGAGACCCAGTACTTC; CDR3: CASSLRGASGSGETQYF
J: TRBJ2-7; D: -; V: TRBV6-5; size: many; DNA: TGTGCCAGCAGTTACTCGATGGCCGGTATGGCCTACGAGCAGTACTTC; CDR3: CASSYSMAGMAYEQYF
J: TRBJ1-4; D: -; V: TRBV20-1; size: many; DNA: TGCAGTGCTAGACTGCCAGGGAGAAAAGAAAAACTGTTTTTT; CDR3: CSARLPGRKEKLFF
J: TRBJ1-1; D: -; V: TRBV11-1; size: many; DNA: TGTGCCAGCAGCTCATATACGACAGGCACGGAGAACACTGAAGCTTTCTTT; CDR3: CASSSYTTGTENTEAFF
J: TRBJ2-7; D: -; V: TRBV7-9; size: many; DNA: TGTGCCAGCAGCTTGGTGGTTGGCCATTCGAACCTCTACGAGCAGTACTTC; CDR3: CASSLVVGHSNLYEQYF
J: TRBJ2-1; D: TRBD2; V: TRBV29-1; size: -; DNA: TGCAGCGTTGGGGGGGGACGGGGTGACTACAATGAGCAGTTCTTC; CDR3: CSVGGGRGDYNEQFF
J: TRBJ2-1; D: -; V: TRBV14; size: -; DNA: TGTGCCAGCAGCCAGCGACGAGAGCCCAATGAGCAGTTCTTC; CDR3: CASSQRREPNEQFF
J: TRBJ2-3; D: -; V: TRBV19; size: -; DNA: TGTGCCAGTAGTAGATCGACTAGTGGGGCAGATACGCAGTATTTT; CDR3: CASSRSTSGADTQYF
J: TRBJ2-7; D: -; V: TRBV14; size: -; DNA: TGTGCCAGCAGCCCAGACACGGCGGGTCTCTACGAGCAGTACTTC; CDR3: CASSPDTAGLYEQYF
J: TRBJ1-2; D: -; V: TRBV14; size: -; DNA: TGTGCCAGCAGCCAAGACTCAACCAGGAAAAGCCGCTATGGCTACACCTTC; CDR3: CASSQDSTRKSRYGYTF
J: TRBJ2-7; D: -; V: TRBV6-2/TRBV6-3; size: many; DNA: TGTGCCAGCAGTTCCCTGGGAACAGGGTCCGAGCAGTACTTC; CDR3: CASSSLGTGSEQYF
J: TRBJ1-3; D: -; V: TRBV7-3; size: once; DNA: TGTGCCAGCAGCACAGGGAGCTCTGGAAACACCATATATTTT; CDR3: CASSTGSSGNTIYF
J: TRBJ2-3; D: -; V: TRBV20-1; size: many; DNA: TGCAGTGCTAGAAGCCCACGTTGGAGCACAGATACGCAGTATTTT; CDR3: CSARSPRWSTDTQYF
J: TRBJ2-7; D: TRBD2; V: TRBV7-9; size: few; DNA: TGTGCCAGCAGCTTAACGGGAGGGTACGACGAGCAGTACTTC; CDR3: CASSLTGGYDEQYF
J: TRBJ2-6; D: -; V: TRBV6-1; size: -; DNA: TGTGCCAGCCGGGCAGGGGATGGAGCCAACGTCCTGACTTTC; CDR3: CASRAGDGANVLTF
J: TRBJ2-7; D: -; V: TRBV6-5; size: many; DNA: TGTGCCAGCAGTTACCAGGACAGCCCCTCCTACGAGCAGTACTTC; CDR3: CASSYQDSPSYEQYF
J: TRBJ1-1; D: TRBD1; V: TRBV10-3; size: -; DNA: TGTGCCATCAGTGAGTACAGGGGAGGTACTGAAGCTTTCTTT; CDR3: CAISEYRGGTEAFF
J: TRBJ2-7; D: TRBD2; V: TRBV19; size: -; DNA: TGTGCCAGTAGAACCTCGGGAGGAGGACTATACGAGCAGTACTTC; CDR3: CASRTSGGGLYEQYF
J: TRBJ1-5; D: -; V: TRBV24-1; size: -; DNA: TGTGCCACCAGTGATACAAACAGGGCGGGACAGCCCCAGCATTTT; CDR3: CATSDTNRAGQPQHF
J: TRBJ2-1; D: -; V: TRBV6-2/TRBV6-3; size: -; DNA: TGTGCCAGCAGTGGGAAGTCCGGGAGCTCCTACAATGAGGAGTTCTTC; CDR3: CASSGKSGSSYNEEFF
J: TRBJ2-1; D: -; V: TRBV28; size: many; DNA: TGTGCCAGCAGCGGCGGAACAGGGTTCAATGAGCAGTTCTTC; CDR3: CASSGGTGFNEQFF
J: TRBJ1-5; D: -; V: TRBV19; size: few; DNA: TGTGCCAGTAGTATGACAGCGCCCTCTCAGCCCCAGCATTTT; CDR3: CASSMTAPSQPQHF
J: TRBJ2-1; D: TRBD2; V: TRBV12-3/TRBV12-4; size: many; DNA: TGTGCCAGCAGACTAGCGTTTGTGAATGAGCAGTTCTTC; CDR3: CASRLAFVNEQFF
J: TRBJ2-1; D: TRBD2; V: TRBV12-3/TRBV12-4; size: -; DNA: TGTGCCAGCAGTAGTGGAGGAGCGGGAGAAAGAGGTGAGCAGTTCTTC; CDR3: CASSSGGAGERGEQFF
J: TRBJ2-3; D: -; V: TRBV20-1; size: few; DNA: TGCAGTGCCAGGGGAACCACAGATACGCAGTATTTT; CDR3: CSARGTTDTQYF
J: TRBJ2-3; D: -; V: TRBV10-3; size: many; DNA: TGTGCCATCGCAGGTAACGACAAAGATACGCAGTATTTT; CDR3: CAIAGNDKDTQYF
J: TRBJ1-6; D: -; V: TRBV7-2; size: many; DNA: TGTGCCAGCAGCTTAAATGGGACTCCCGGTCCCCTCCACTTT; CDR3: CASSLNGTPGPLHF
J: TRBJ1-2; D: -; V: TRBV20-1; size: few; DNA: TGCAGTGCCACGCGGGACACTAACTATGGCTACACCTTC; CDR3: CSATRDTNYGYTF
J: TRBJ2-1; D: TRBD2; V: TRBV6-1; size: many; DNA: TGTGCCAGCATCAGTAGCGGGGGGATGGGGGAGCAGTTCTTC; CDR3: CASISSGGMGEQFF
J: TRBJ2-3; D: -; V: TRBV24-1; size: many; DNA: TGTGCCACCAGTGATTCTTCCCCAAATGCCGGAGATACGCAGTATTTT; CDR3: CATSDSSPNAGDTQYF
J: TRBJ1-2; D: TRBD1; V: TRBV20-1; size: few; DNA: TGCAGTGCTAGAGAGGGGACAGAAATTGCTAACTATGGCTACACCTTC; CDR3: CSAREGTEIANYGYTF
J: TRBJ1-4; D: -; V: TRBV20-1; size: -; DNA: TGCAGTGCTAGAGGGGACAATAATGAAAAACTGTTTTTT; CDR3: CSARGDNNEKLFF
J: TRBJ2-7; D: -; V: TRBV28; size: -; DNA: TGTGCCAGCAGCTCTCTCCCCGGGACACTACCCTACGAGCAGTACTTC; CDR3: CASSSLPGTLPYEQYF
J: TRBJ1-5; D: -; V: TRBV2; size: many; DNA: TGTGCCAGCGCCGGAAGGGATCGGGTCAGTCAGCCCCAGCATTTT; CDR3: CASAGRDRVSQPQHF
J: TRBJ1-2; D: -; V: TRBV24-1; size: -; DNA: TGTGCCCCAGAAGGGACATATGGCTACACCTTC; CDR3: CAPEGTYGYTF
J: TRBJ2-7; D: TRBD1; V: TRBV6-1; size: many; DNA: TGTGCCAGCAGTATCCAAGGGACAGGGTCCTACGAGCAGTACTTC; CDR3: CASSIQGTGSYEQYF
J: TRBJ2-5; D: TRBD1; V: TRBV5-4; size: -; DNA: TGCGCCAGCAGCCGTGGACAGGGACAAGAGACCCAGTACTTC; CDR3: CASSRGQGQETQYF
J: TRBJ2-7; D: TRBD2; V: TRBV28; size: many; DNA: TGTGCCAGCAGTTTTGAGTCTAGCGGGAGGAGCTCCTACGAGCAGTACTTC; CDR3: CASSFESSGRSSYEQYF
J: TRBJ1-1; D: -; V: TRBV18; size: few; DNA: TGTGCCAGCTCACCCACGACAGAAATGAACACTGAAGCTTTCTTT; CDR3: CASSPTTEMNTEAFF
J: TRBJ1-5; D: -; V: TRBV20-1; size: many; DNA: TGCAGTGCTAACCCAGAAAGATGGAGCAATCAGCCCCAGCATTTT; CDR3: CSANPERWSNQPQHF
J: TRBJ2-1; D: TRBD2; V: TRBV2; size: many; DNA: TGTGCCAGCACGGTAGCGGGAGTGAAAAATGAGCAGTTCTTC; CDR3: CASTVAGVKNEQFF
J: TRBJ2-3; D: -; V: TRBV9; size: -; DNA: TGTGCCAGCAGCGCGGGACCGGGTGAGATAGATACGCAGTATTTT; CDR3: CASSAGPGEIDTQYF
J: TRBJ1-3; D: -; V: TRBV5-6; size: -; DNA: TGTGCCAGCAGCTTCCCGGACCCCGGAAACACCATATATTTT; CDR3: CASSFPDPGNTIYF
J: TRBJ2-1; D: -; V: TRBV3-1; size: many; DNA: TGTGCCAGCAACAGAAGGGGCAACAATGAGCAGTTCTTC; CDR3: CASNRRGNNEQFF
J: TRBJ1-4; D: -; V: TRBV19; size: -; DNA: TGTGCCAGTACCTCCGCTGCGAGGTACAATGAAAAACTGTTTTTT; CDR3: CASTSAARYNEKLFF
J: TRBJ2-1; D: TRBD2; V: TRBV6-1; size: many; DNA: TGTGCCAGCGCCTTAAGAGGGTCCGGGACTAACTACAATGAGCAGTTCTTC; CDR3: CASALRGSGTNYNEQFF
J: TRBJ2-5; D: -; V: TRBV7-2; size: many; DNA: TGTGCCAGCACCGGAGGTCCCCAAGAGACCCAGTACTTC; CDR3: CASTGGPQETQYF
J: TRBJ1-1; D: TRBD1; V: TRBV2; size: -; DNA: TGTGCCAGTACTCTAGAGGGACAGACTACTTTCTTT; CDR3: CASTLEGQTTFF
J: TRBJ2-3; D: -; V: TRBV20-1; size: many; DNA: TGCAGTGCTGAAGGAGAGACAGATACGCAGTATTTT; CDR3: CSAEGETDTQYF
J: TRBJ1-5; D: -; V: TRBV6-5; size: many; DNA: TGTGCCAGCAGTTACTCGCAGGGGAGAGGTCAGCCCCAGCATTTT; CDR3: CASSYSQGRGQPQHF
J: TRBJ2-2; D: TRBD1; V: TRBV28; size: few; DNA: TGTGCCAGCAGGCCTCCGGGGACAGCGAACACCGGGGAGCTGTTTTTT; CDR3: CASRPPGTANTGELFF
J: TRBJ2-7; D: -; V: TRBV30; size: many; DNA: TGTGCCTGGAGTGGCTCCTACGAGCAGTACTTC; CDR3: CAWSGSYEQYF
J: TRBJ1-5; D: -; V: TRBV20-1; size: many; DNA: TGCAGTGCTAGGGGGGGAGGTGGCAATCAGCCCCAGCATTTT; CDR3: CSARGGGGNQPQHF